The T cell receptor (beta chain) under discussion was sequenced for a study of cytomegalovirus exposure and HLA in healthy donors. The wider study: HLA-typed donors were the source of some 85 million unique TCRs, which an early data release held.

The PCR made use of 60 Vbeta and 13 Jbeta primers. Here immunoSEQ multiplex PCR was the method, and the copy in TCRdb shows in-frame clones only, minus some. The table lists around 150,000 clones, around three quarters of them singletons. This clone was seen a handful of times. The target antigen is unknown. CDR1 and CDR2 (germline): SGHVS, FNYEAQ. CDR3 size: 14 residues. The trim removed 5 bases at V and 13 bases at J, leaving 10 bases unmatched. Study-wide results and caveats: Altogether, some 170 TCR beta chains were recorded as cytomegalovirus-associated.

The chain couples TRBV7-6 to TRBJ1-4; TRBD1 aligns across 10 bases. Sample: PBMCs. The origin of this receptor is a man under 40 in good health and CMV-seronegative. In DNA, the CDR3 is TGTGCCAGCAGCGCCCGGGACAGGGGAGCCGGACTGTTTTTT. This codes for CASSARDRGAGLFF.